This TCR beta chain was observed in a study of CD8 T cells in Susac syndrome. General observations from the study: A relatively small number of individuals underwent TCR sequencing and HLA analysis.

Random hexamers were used to reverse transcribe roughly 0.45 to 1 ug of RNA. Amplification of TCR beta CDR3 was carried out by immunoSEQ multiplex PCR, which covered 54 Vbeta and 13 Jbeta segments. TCRdb reanalysed the immunoSEQ multiplex PCR reads using MiXCR and keeps one entry per CDR3 protein. The repertoire holds a few hundred thousand distinct CDR3 sequences, with roughly 94% as singletons. Remarks on this clonotype: Its antigen is as yet unknown.

The V end lost 2 bases, the J end lost 1 base, and 9 bases lay between the germline ends. This CDR3 has 15 amino acids. Sequencing targeted TCR beta in blood CD8+ and CD4+ T cells. Material: CD4+ T cells from PBMCs. V and J are TRBV12-3 or TRBV12-4 and TRBJ2-4; possible D gene TRBD2, 6 bases. The sequence derives from a human donor with multiple sclerosis. Written as DNA, the CDR3 is TGTGCCAGCAGTTTAACGGGAGCGGCCAAAAACATTCAGTACTTC. Its protein product is CASSLTGAAKNIQYF.